The TCR beta chain under discussion was sequenced for a study of neurological immune-mediated disorders. As concerns this clonotype: As yet, its antigen is unknown. A read error is possible here, since a much larger clone lies one base away.

Time point noted: longitudinal time-point 2. Unsorted libraries were generated from 2 million PBMCs held at -80 degrees C. The CDR3 is made up of 12 amino acids. The V end lost 3 bases, the J end lost 9 bases, and 12 bases lay between the germline ends. Germline V gene lookup returns CDR1 SGHRS and CDR2 YFSETQ. It was by 5'RACE with 10-nucleotide random UMIs that the cDNA was made. Every sequencing run produced over 180 million TCR-beta sequences that came from 15-18 subjects. TCRdb used MiXCR to reprocess the 5' RACE reads, holding one entry per CDR3 protein. The sample includes under 50,000 distinct CDR3 sequences, 13% of them seen just once. The study's findings and limits: Expanded clones shared no CDR3 amino acid sequences across subjects, suggesting private repertoires in all groups.

The sequenced sample was PBMCs. This sequence joins TRBV5-1 and TRBJ1-1; D gene unclear. This TCR derives from a male donor with HTLV-1-associated myelopathy (HAM/TSP). In DNA form, the CDR3 reads TGCGCCAGCAGCTCGGAGGGAGCTAAAGCTTTCTTT. Translation gives CASSSEGAKAFF.